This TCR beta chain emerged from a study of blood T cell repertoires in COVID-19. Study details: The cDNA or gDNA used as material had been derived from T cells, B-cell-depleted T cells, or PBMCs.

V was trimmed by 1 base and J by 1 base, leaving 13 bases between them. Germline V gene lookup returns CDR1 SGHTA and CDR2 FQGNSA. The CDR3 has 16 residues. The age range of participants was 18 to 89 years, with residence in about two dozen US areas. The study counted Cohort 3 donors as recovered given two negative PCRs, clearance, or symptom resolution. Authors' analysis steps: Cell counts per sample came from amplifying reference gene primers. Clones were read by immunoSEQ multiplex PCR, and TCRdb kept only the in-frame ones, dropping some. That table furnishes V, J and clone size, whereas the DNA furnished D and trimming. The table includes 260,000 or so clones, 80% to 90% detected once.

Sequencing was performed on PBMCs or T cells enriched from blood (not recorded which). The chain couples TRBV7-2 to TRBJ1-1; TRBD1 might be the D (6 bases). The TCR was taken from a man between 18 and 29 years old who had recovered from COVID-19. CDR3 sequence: CASSLGRQAANTEAFF. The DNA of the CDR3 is TGTGCCAGCAGCTTAGGTCGACAGGCCGCGAACACTGAAGCTTTCTTT. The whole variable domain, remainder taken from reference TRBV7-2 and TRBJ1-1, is GAGVSQSPSNKVTEKGKDVELRCDPISGHTALYWYRQSLGQGLEFLIYFQGNSAPDKSGLPSDRFSAERTGGSVSTLTIQRTQQEDSAVYLCASSLGRQAANTEAFFGQGTRLTVV.